Presented here are 6 T cell receptor beta chains from one specimen sequenced in a study of blood T cell repertoires in COVID-19. Clones were read by immunoSEQ multiplex PCR, and TCRdb kept only the in-frame ones, dropping some. The sample yields approximately 260,000 clones, 88% seen once. The sample taken for sequencing was PBMCs or T cells enriched from blood (not recorded which). The origin of the receptors is a woman between 40 and 50 years old with acute COVID-19.

This clone was seen more than once but under ten times. CDR3 nucleotide sequence: TGCGCCAGCAGTGCCGGGACTAGCGGGAGCGGTAGGGAGACCCAGTACTTC. This encodes CASSAGTSGSGRETQYF. The chain carries TRBV10-1 and TRBJ2-5; 14 bases match TRBD2. Germline V lookup: CDR1 WNHNN, CDR2 SYGVQD (reference sequence). The CDR3 is 17 residues long. The V and J ends lost 4 bases and 5 bases, in that order; junction bases with no gene match: 9.

The rearrangement links TRBV18 to TRBJ1-1, with D tentatively TRBD1 (5 bases). CDR3 size: 15 residues. CDR1 KGHSH and CDR2 LQKENI come from the germline V gene. Trimming left V 3 bases short and J 3 bases short, with 14 bases between. In DNA form, the CDR3 reads TGTGCCAGCTCACCCAGGGAATTTGGGTACACTGAAGCTTTCTTT. Residues: CASSPREFGYTEAFF.

In regard to this clone: The sample carries other DNA sequences with the same CDR3. V and J are TRBV9 and TRBJ1-1, with D unclear. Trimming stripped 2 bases from V and 3 bases from J, with 8 bases between. The CDR3 contains 13 residues. Per germline, CDR1 SGDLS and CDR2 YYNGEE. CDR3 loop: CASSVGGDTEAFF. Written as DNA, the CDR3 is TGTGCCAGCAGCGTTGGCGGAGACACTGAAGCTTTCTTT.

The chain is built from TRBV3-1 (or the pseudogene TRBV3-2) and TRBJ2-5; TRBD1 is a possible D gene (6 bases). Trimming took off 0 bases at V and 7 bases at J, with 9 bases between the two ends. The germline gives CDR1 LGHDT, CDR2 YNNKEL (reference sequence). This CDR3 is 13 amino acids long. CDR3 in amino acids: CASSQESRGTQYF. CDR3 sequence (DNA): TGTGCCAGCAGCCAAGAGTCCAGGGGGACCCAGTACTTC.

J is TRBJ2-2 and V is TRBV7-9; D is ambiguous. V was shortened by 2 bases and J by 8 bases, with 3 bases between the two germline ends. The CDR3 is 11 residues long. From germline, CDR1 is SEHNR and CDR2 FQNEAQ (reference sequence). The CDR3 bases are TGTGCCAGCAGCTTATTAGGGGAGCTGTTTTTT. This gives the protein CASSLLGELFF.

This clone is a singleton in its sample. The chain couples TRBV7-6 to TRBJ1-1; perhaps TRBD1 as D (5 bases). Trimming took off 5 bases at V and 5 bases at J, with 15 bases between the two ends. This CDR3 is built from 14 residues. The germline V gene encodes CDR1 SGHVS and CDR2 FNYEAQ. The CDR3 reads CASSAEAGNTEAFF. The CDR3 nucleotides read TGTGCCAGCAGCGCCGAGGCAGGGAATACTGAAGCTTTCTTT.